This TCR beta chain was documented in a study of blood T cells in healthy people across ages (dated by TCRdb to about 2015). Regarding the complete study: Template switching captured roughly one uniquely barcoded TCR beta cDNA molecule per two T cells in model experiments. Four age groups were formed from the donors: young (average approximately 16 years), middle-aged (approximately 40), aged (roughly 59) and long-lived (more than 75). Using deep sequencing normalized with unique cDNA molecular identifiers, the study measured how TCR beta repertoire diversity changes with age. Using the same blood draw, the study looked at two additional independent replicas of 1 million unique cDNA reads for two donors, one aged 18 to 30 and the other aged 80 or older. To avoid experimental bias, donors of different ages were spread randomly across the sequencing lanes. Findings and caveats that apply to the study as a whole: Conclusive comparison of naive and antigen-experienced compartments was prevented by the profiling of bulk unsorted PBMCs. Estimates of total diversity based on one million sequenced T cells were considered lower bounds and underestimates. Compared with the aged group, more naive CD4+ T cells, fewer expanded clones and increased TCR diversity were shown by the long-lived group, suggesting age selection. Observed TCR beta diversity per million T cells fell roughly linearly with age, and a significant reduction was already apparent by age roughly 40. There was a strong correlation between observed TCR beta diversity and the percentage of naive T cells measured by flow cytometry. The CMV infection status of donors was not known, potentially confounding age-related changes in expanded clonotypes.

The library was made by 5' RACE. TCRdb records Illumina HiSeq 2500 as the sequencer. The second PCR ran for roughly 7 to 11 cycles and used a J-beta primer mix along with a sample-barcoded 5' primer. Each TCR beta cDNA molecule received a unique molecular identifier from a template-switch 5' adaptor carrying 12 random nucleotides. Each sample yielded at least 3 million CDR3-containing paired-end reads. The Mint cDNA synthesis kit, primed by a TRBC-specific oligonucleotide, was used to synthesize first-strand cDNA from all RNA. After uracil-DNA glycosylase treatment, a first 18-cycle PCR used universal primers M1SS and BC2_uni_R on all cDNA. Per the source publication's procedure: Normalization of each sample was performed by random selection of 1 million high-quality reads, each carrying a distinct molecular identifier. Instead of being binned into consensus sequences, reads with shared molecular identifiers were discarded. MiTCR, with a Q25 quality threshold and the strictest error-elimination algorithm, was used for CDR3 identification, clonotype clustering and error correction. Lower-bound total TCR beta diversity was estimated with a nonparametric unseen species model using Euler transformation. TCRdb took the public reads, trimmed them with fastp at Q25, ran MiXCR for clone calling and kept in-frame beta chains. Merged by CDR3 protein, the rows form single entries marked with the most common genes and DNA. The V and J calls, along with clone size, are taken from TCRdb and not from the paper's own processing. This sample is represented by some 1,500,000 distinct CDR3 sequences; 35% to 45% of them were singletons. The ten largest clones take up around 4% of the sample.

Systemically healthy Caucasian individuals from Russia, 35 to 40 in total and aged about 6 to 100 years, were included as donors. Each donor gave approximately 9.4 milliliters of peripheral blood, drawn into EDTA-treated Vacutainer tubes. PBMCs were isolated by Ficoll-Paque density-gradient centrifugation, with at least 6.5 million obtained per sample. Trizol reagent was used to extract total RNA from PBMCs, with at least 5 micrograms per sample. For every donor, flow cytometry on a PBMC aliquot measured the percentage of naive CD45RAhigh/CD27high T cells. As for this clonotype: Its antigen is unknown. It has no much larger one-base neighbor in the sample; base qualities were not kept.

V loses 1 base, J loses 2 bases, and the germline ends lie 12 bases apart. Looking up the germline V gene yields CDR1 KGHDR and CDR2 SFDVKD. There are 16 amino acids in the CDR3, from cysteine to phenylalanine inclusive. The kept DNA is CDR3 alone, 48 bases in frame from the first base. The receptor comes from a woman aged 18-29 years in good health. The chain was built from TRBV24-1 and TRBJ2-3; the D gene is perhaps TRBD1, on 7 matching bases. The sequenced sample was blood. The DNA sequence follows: TGTGCCACCAGTGATTTAGGGGGGACAGCCACAGATACGCAGTATTTT. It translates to CATSDLGGTATDTQYF.